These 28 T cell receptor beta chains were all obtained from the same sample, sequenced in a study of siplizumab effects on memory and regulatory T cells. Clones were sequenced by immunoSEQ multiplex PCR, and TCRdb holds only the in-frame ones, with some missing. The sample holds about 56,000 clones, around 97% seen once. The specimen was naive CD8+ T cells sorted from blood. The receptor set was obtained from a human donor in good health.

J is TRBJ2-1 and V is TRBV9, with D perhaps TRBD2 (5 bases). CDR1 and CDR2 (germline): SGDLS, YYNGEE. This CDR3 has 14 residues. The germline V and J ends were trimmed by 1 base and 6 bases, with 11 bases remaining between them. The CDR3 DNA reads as TGTGCCAGCAGCGTATCAGCGGCCCCCAATGAGCAGTTCTTC. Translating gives CASSVSAAPNEQFF.

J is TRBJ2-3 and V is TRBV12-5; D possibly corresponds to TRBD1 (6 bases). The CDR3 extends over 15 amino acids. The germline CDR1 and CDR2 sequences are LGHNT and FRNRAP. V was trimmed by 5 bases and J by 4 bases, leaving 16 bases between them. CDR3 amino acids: CASGPGVKVSDTQYF. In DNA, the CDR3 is TGTGCTAGTGGTCCAGGGGTAAAGGTGTCAGATACGCAGTATTTT.

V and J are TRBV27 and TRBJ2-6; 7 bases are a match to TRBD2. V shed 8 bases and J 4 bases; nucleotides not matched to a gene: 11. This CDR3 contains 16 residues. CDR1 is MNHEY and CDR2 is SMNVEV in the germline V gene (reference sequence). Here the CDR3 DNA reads TGTGCCAGCGGGGTGGGAGGGCCACTCGGGGCCAACGTCCTGACTTTC. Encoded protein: CASGVGGPLGANVLTF.

The CDR3 bases are TGCGCCAGCCGGACAGGGGGCTACAATGAGCAGTTCTTC. This gives the protein CASRTGGYNEQFF. This sequence joins TRBV5-1 and TRBJ2-1; 10 bases fit TRBD1. The V gene end was trimmed by 7 bases and the J gene end by 3 bases; junction bases not matched to a gene: 1. The germline CDR1 and CDR2 sequences are SGHRS and YFSETQ. This CDR3 has 13 amino acids. Based on the CDR3 plus reference TRBV5-1 and TRBJ2-1, the full variable domain is KAGVTQTPRYLIKTRGQQVTLSCSPISGHRSVSWYQQTPGQGLQFLFEYFSETQRNKGNFPGRFSGRQFSNSRSEMNVSTLELGDSALYLCASRTGGYNEQFFGPGTRLTVL.

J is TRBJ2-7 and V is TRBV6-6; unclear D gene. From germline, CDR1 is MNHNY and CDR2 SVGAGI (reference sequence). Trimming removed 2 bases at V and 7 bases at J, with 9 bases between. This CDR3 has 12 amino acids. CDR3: CASSYPQDEQYF. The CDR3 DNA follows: TGTGCCAGCAGTTACCCCCAGGATGAGCAGTACTTC.

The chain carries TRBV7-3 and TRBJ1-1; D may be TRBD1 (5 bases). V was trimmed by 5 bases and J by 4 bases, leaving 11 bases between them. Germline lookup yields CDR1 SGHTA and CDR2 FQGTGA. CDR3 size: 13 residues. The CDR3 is CASSLQVGTEAFF. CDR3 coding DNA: TGTGCCAGCAGCCTACAGGTGGGCACTGAAGCTTTCTTT.

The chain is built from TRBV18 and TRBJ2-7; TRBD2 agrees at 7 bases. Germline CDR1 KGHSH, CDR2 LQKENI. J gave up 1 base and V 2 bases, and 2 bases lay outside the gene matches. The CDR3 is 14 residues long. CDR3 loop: CASSPASGSYEQYF. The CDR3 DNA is TGTGCCAGCTCACCAGCTAGCGGATCCTACGAGCAGTACTTC.

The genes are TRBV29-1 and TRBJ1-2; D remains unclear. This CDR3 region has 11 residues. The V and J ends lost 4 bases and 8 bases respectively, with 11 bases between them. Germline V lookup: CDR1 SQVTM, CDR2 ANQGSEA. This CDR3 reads CSVVGPGGYTF. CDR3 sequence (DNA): TGCAGCGTTGTAGGACCCGGGGGCTACACCTTC.

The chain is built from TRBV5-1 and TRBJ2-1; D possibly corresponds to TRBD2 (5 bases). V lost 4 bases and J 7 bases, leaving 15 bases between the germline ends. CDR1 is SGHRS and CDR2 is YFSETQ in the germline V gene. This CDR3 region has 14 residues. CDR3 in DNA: TGCGCCAGCAGCGACGGGTCCGGAGGTAATGAGCAGTTCTTC. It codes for CASSDGSGGNEQFF.

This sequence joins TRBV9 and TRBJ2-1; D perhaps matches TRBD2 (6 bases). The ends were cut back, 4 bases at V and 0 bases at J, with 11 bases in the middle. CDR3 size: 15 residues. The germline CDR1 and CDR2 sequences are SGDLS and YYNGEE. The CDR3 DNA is TGTGCCAGCAGCCTCCCGACTAGCTCCTACAATGAGCAGTTCTTC. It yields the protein CASSLPTSSYNEQFF.

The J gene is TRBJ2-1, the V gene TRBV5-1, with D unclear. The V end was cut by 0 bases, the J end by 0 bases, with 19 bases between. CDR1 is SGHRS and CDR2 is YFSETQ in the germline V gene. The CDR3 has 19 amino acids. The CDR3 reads CASSLVPFPSESSYNEQFF. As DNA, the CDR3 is TGCGCCAGCAGCTTGGTTCCTTTCCCGAGCGAGAGCTCCTACAATGAGCAGTTCTTC.

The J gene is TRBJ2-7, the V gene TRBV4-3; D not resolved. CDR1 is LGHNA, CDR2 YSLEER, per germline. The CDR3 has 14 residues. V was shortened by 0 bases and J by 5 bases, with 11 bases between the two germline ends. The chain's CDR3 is CASSQEVSAHEQYF. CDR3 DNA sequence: TGCGCCAGCAGCCAAGAAGTCTCCGCCCACGAGCAGTACTTC.

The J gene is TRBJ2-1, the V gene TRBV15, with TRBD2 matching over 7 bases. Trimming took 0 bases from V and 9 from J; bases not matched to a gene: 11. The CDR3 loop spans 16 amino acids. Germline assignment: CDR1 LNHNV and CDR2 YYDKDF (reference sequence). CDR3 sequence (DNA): TGTGCCACCAGCAGAGACTACGAGGGAGGGCCGTTTGAGCAGTTCTTC. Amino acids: CATSRDYEGGPFEQFF.

The CDR3 region has the DNA TGTGCCAGCAGCCCTAAGACGGAGTCCTACGAGCAGTACTTC. The encoded protein is CASSPKTESYEQYF. V usage is TRBV5-6 and J usage is TRBJ2-7; D is unresolved. V was pared by 4 bases and J by 1 base, with 12 bases between. The CDR3 contains 14 residues. CDR1 and CDR2 (germline): SGHDT, YYEEEE.

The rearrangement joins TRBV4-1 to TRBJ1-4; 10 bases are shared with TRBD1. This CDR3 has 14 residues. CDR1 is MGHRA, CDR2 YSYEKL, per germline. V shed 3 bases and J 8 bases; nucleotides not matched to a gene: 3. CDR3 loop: CASSHADRGEKLFF. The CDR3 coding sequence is TGCGCCAGCAGCCATGCGGACAGGGGGGAAAAACTGTTTTTT.

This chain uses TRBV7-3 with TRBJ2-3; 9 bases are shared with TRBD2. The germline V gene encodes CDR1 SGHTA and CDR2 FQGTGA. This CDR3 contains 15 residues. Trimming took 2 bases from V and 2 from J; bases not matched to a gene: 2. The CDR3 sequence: CASSLAGGPTDTQYF. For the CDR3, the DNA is TGTGCCAGCAGCTTAGCGGGAGGGCCCACAGATACGCAGTATTTT.

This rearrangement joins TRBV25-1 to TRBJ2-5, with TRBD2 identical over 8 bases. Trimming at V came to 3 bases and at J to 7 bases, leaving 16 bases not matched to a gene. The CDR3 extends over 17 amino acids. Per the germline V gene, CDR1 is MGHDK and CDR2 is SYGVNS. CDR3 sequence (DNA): TGTGCCAGCAGTGAGGGGGCCGGACTAGCACTCGTTGGGACCCAGTACTTC. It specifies CASSEGAGLALVGTQYF.

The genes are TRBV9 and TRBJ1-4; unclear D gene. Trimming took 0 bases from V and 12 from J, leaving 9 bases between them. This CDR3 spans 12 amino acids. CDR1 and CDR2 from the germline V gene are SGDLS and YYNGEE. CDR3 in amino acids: CASSVDERELFF. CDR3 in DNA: TGTGCCAGCAGCGTAGACGAAAGAGAACTGTTTTTT. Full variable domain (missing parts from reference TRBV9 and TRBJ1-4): DSGVTQTPKHLITATGQRVTLRCSPRSGDLSVYWYQQSLDQGLQFLIQYYNGEERAKGNILERFSAQQFPDLHSELNLSSLELGDSALYFCASSVDERELFFGSGTQLSVL.

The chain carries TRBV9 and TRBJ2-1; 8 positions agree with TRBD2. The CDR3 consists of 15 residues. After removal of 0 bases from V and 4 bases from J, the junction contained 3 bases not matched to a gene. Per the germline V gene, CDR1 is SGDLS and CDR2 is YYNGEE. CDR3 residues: CASSVGLAGYNEQFF. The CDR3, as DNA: TGTGCCAGCAGCGTAGGGCTAGCGGGTTACAATGAGCAGTTCTTC.

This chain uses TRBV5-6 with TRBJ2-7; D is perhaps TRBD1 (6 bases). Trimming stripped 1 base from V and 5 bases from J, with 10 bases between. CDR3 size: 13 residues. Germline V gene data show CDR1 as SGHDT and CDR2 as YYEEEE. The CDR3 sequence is CASSLQGIDEQYF. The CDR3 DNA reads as TGTGCCAGCAGCTTGCAGGGGATAGACGAGCAGTACTTC.

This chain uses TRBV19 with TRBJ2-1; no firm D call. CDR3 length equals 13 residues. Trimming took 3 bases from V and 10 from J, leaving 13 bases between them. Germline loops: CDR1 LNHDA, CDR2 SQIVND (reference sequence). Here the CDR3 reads CASSISANPEQFF. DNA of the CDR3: TGTGCCAGTAGTATCTCGGCGAATCCCGAGCAGTTCTTC.

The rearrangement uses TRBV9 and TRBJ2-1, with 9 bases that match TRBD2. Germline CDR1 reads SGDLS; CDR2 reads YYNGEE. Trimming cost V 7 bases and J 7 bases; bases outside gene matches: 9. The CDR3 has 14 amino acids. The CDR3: CASGAGGGGNEQFF. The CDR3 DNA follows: TGTGCCAGCGGAGCGGGAGGAGGGGGGAATGAGCAGTTCTTC.

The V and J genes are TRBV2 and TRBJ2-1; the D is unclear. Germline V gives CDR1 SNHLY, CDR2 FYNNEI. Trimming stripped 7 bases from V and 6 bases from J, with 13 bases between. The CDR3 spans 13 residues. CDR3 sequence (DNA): TGTGCCAGCATCGGGTCAGGCTCCAATGAGCAGTTCTTC. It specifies CASIGSGSNEQFF.

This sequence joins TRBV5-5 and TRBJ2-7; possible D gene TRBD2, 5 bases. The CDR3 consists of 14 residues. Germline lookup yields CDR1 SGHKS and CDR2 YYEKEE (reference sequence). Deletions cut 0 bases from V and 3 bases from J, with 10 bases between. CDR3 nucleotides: TGTGCCAGCAGCTTGGCCCGGGGAGACTACGAGCAGTACTTC. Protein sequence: CASSLARGDYEQYF.

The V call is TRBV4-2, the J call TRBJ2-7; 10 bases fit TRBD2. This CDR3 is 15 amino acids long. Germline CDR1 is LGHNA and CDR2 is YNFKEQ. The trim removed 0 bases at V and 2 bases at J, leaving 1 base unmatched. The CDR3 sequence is CASSQEAGGTYEQYF. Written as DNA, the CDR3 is TGTGCCAGCAGCCAAGAAGCGGGAGGGACCTACGAGCAGTACTTC.

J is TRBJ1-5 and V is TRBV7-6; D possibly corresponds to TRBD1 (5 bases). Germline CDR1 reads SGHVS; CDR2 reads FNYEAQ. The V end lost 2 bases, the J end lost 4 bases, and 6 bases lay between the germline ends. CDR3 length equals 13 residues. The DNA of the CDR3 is TGTGCCAGCAGCTTAAAGGGGAATCAGCCCCAGCATTTT. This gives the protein CASSLKGNQPQHF.

The CDR3 DNA reads TGTGCCAGCAGCCAGGGTGGATACGAGCAGTACTTC. It encodes CASSQGGYEQYF. The chain is built from TRBV7-9 and TRBJ2-7; D is possibly TRBD1 (5 bases). V shed 5 bases and J shed 4 bases, with 9 bases lying between them. This CDR3 comprises 12 residues. Germline V gene sequence: CDR1 SEHNR, CDR2 FQNEAQ (reference sequence). Filled out from reference TRBV7-9 and TRBJ2-7, the complete variable domain reads DTGVSQNPRHKITKRGQNVTFRCDPISEHNRLYWYRQTLGQGPEFLTYFQNEAQLEKSRLLSDRFSAERPKGSFSTLEIQRTEQGDSAMYLCASSQGGYEQYFGPGTRLTVT.

CDR3 region: CAWSPPGRGPGYTF. CDR3 coding DNA: TGTGCCTGGAGCCCCCCTGGCAGGGGGCCTGGCTACACCTTC. The genes are TRBV30 and TRBJ1-2, with 8 bases matching TRBD1. Per the germline V gene, CDR1 is GTSNPN and CDR2 is SVGIG (reference sequence). The trim removed 3 bases at V and 7 bases at J, leaving 10 bases unmatched. CDR3 length equals 14 residues. Looking up the rest from reference TRBV30 and TRBJ1-2 gives the full variable domain: SQTIHQWPATLVQPVGSPLSLECTVEGTSNPNLYWYRQAAGRGLQLLFYSVGIGQISSEVPQNLSASRPQDRQFILSSKKLLLSDSGFYLCAWSPPGRGPGYTFGSGTRLTVV.